This T cell receptor (beta chain) originates from a study of blood T cell repertoires in COVID-19 (TCRdb year 2020). Concerning the study at large: Samples covering the acute and convalescent phases of COVID-19 were provided by collaborators in the United States, Italy and Spain. The prospective study material was composed of cDNA or gDNA derived from T cells, B-cell-depleted T cells, or PBMCs. Subjects who had been exposed to COVID-19, were actively infected with it, or had recovered from it provided the deeply sampled blood TCRbeta repertoires that made up the dataset. A freely available public database, intended as a resource for researchers studying the immune response to SARS-CoV-2, is where the repertoires were released. Samples were obtained from the ongoing ImmuneRACE study (first 160 participants) and from 1,000 to 1,500 subjects provided by 6 global collaborators. Sample metadata almost always included a de-identified subject ID, COVID-19 status, age in years and sex. Where available, HLA class I and class II types were obtained from metadata supplied by the sample provider rather than from assay-based typing. What the research found in general, with its limitations: Clinical and demographic metadata were provided uncurated, with the amount varying by source and participant.

TCRbeta CDR3 regions were amplified from genomic DNA using the immunoSEQ Assay, a bias-controlled multiplex PCR. The original pipeline was this. Nucleated cell counts per sample were estimated from amplification of reference gene primers within the assay. To quantify the absolute abundance of each unique TCRbeta CDR3 rearrangement, sequence reads were collapsed and filtered. For each sample, productive Simpson clonality was calculated by taking the square root of Simpson's diversity index across productive rearrangements. Imported from immuneACCESS, the table was reduced by TCRdb to in-frame sequences with V and J called. These copies leave out some clones; in studies compared against another copy, an unresolved V gene accounts for under half, and the cause of the remainder is not known. From that table come the V and J calls and clone size; the DNA was used to work out D and trimming. The sample includes 110,000 or so clones, with nearly 90% observed a single time. The ten biggest clones cover roughly 8.1% of the sample.

In regard to this clone: It lacks a known antigen. Base qualities are missing; no much larger clone stands one base away.

Including the terminal cysteine and phenylalanine, the CDR3 comprises 13 residues. Only the CDR3 DNA is retained, 39 bases long and in frame from the first base. The germline V gene sets CDR1 to MDHEN and CDR2 to SYDVKM. V sheds 8 bases and J sheds 3 bases, leaving 11 bases between their ends. A second Seattle source provided samples from volunteer blood donors who had recovered from COVID-19. Collaborating institutions collected whole blood in K2EDTA tubes following their own protocols. For TCRbeta analysis, collaborators shipped samples as frozen whole blood, isolated PBMCs, or DNA extracted from either of those sample types.

Sequenced material: peripheral blood. The V and J segments used are TRBV28 and TRBJ1-5, and the D gene may be TRBD1, 6 bases matching. The sequence derives from a woman aged 70-85 years who had recovered from COVID-19. The CDR3 protein: CASHRQVNQPQHF. The nucleotide sequence reads TGTGCCAGCCACCGACAGGTCAATCAGCCCCAGCATTTT.